This TCR beta chain came from a study of blood T cell repertoires in COVID-19. Assay used: immunoSEQ multiplex PCR; TCRdb lists only in-frame clones, some missing. Of 150,000 or so clones listed, roughly 90% are singletons. Participants were aged about 18 to 100 years from about two dozen US areas. Participant reports of clinical history set cohort assignment. Donors in Cohort 3 counted as recovered after two negative PCRs, clearance, or symptom resolution. The TCR sequence derives from a man between 50 and 59 years old who had recovered from COVID-19. The specimen sequenced was PBMCs or T cells enriched from blood (not recorded which).

CDR3 DNA sequence: TGTGCCAGTAGGCCTAGCGGGAGTTCTCCTGAAAGAGAGACCCAGTACTTC. Protein: CASRPSGSSPERETQYF. This chain connects TRBV2 to TRBJ2-5, with TRBD2 matching over 10 bases. Germline-derived CDR1 and CDR2 are SNHLY and FYNNEI. With 9 bases clipped from V and 4 bases from J, the junction kept 17 bases outside the gene matches. This CDR3 is built from 17 residues. Together with reference TRBV2 and TRBJ2-5, the CDR3 gives the full variable domain: EPEVTQTPSHQVTQMGQEVILRCVPISNHLYFYWYRQILGQKVEFLVSFYNNEISEKSEIFDDQFSVERPDGSNFTLKIRSTKLEDSAMYFCASRPSGSSPERETQYFGPGTRLLVL.